This T cell receptor beta chain was observed in a study of blood T cell repertoires in COVID-19 (dated by TCRdb to 2018 to 2020). The study in broad terms: Samples covering the acute and convalescent phases of COVID-19 were provided by collaborators in the United States, Italy and Spain. The prospective study material was composed of cDNA or gDNA derived from T cells, B-cell-depleted T cells, or PBMCs. Subjects who had been exposed to COVID-19, were actively infected with it, or had recovered from it provided the deeply sampled blood TCRbeta repertoires that made up the dataset. The repertoires were made available in a free public database intended to serve as a resource for research on the immune response to SARS-CoV-2. Samples were obtained from the ongoing ImmuneRACE study (first 160 participants) and from some 1,300 subjects provided by 6 global collaborators. Nearly every sample came with metadata listing a de-identified subject ID, COVID-19 status, age in years and sex. HLA class I and class II types, where available, came from metadata supplied by the sample provider rather than from assay-based typing.

Whole blood was collected in K2EDTA tubes by collaborating institutions according to the institutions' own protocols. For TCRbeta analysis, collaborators shipped samples in one of three forms: frozen whole blood, isolated PBMCs, or DNA extracted from either of those sample types. The CDR3 numbers 15 residues from cysteine through phenylalanine. Left in the record is the CDR3 DNA by itself, 45 bases read in frame from the first base. CDR1 GTSNPN and CDR2 SVGIG were looked up in the germline V gene (reference sequence). V was cut back by 3 bases and J by 3 bases, leaving a gap of 12 bases between them. This clone was observed a handful of times. Which antigen it targets is not known. Base qualities are not provided; no much larger clone lies one nucleotide away. Broad study findings and their caveats: The quantity of clinical and demographic metadata differed by source and by participant and was supplied without curation.

TCRbeta CDR3 regions were amplified from genomic DNA using the immunoSEQ Assay, a bias-controlled multiplex PCR. Turning to the authors' computational methods: The number of nucleated cells in each sample was estimated by amplification of reference gene primers within the assay. To quantify the absolute abundance of each unique TCRbeta CDR3 rearrangement, sequence reads were collapsed and filtered. For each sample, productive Simpson clonality was calculated as the square root of Simpson's diversity index across productive rearrangements. Entries here come from immuneACCESS through TCRdb and include only in-frame sequences with V and J called. Some clones fail to appear in such tables; in the studies checked, an unresolved V gene covers under half of the shortfall, and the cause of the remainder is unknown. V and J calls and clone size follow that table, whereas D and trimming were derived from the DNA. This sample is represented by fewer than 500,000 clones; roughly 90% of them were singletons. In total, the top ten clones hold more than 1.4% of the sample.

The TCR was taken from a woman aged 30 to 39 with active or convalescent COVID-19. The material sequenced was peripheral blood. The receptor chain draws on TRBV30 and TRBJ1-6; a tentative D match to TRBD1 spans 6 bases. The CDR3 region has the sequence CAWSALDSYNSPLHF. The DNA reads as follows: TGTGCCTGGAGCGCCTTGGACAGCTATAATTCACCCCTCCACTTT.